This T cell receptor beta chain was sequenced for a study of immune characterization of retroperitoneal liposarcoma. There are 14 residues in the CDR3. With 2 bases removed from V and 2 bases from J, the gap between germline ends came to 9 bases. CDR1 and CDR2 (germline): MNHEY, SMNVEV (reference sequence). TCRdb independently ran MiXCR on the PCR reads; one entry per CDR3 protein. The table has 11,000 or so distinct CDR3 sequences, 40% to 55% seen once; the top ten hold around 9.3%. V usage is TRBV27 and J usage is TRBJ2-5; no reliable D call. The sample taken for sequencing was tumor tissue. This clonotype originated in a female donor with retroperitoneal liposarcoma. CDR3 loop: CASSLGPSQETQYF. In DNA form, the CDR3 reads TGTGCCAGCAGTTTAGGTCCCAGTCAAGAGACCCAGTACTTC.